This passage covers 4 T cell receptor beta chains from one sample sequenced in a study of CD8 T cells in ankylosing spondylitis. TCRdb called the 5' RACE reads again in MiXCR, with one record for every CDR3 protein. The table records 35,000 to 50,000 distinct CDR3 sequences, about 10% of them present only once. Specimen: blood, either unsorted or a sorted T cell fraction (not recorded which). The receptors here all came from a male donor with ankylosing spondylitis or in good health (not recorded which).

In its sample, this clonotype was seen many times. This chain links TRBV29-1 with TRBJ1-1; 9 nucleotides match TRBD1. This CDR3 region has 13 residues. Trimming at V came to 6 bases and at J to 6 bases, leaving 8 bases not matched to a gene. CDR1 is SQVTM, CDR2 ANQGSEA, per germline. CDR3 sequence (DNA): TGCAGCGTACTCGGACAGGGGACCTCTGAAGCTTTCTTT. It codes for CSVLGQGTSEAFF.

This CDR3 is CASSTEYGTSGWSNEQFF. The CDR3 bases are TGTGCCAGCAGCACGGAATACGGGACTAGCGGGTGGTCGAATGAGCAGTTCTTC. The chain joins TRBV11-2 to TRBJ2-1, with TRBD2 matching over 12 bases. This CDR3 is built from 18 residues. V shed 5 bases, J shed 7 bases, and the junction held 15 bases outside the gene matches. Germline assignment: CDR1 SGHAT and CDR2 FQNNGV.

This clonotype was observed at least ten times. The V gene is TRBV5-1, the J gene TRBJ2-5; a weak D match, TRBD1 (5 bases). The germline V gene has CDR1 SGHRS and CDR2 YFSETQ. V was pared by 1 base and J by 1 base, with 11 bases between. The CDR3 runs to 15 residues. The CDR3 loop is CASSLTPQGQETQYF. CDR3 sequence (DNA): TGCGCCAGCAGCTTGACGCCGCAGGGCCAAGAGACCCAGTACTTC.

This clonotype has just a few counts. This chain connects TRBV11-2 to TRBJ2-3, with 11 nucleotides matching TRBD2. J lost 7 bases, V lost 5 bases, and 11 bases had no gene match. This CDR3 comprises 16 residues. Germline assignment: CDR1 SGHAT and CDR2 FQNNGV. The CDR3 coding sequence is TGTGCCAGCAGCGTCAGACTAGCGGGGTACACGAATACGCAGTATTTT. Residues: CASSVRLAGYTNTQYF.